This passage covers 27 T cell receptor beta chains from one sample sequenced in a study of blood T cell repertoires in COVID-19. Here immunoSEQ multiplex PCR was the method, and the copy in TCRdb shows in-frame clones only, minus some. The table has tens of thousands of clones, 72% seen once. The specimen was peripheral blood. The receptors come from a woman aged 65 to 85 with COVID-19, enrolled during active disease.

The count of this clone is one. The chain recombines TRBV7-8 with TRBJ1-5, with D perhaps TRBD1 (5 bases). V was trimmed by 8 bases and J by 2 bases, leaving 10 bases between them. This CDR3 region has 13 residues. Germline V CDR1 and CDR2: SGHVS, FQNEAQ. This CDR3 is CASSSGGNQPQHF. Written as DNA, the CDR3 is TGTGCCAGCTCCTCGGGGGGCAATCAGCCCCAGCATTTT.

This clone was seen only once. The chain links TRBV19 to TRBJ2-3, with TRBD1 matching over 7 bases. The CDR3 runs 18 residues. V was pared by 4 bases and J by 1 base, with 14 bases of the junction left unmatched. Germline V CDR1 and CDR2: LNHDA, SQIVND (reference sequence). The CDR3 protein is CASSSSFGLGGRTDTQYF. The CDR3 DNA follows: TGTGCCAGTAGTAGTTCCTTTGGTTTAGGGGGCCGCACAGATACGCAGTATTTT. Using reference TRBV19 and TRBJ2-3 for the parts outside the CDR3, the full variable domain is DGGITQSPKYLFRKEGQNVTLSCEQNLNHDAMYWYRQDPGQGLRLIYYSQIVNDFQKGDIAEGYSVSREKKESFPLTVTSAQKNPTAFYLCASSSSFGLGGRTDTQYFGPGTRLTVL.

The V and J genes are TRBV28 and TRBJ1-6; 10 bases line up with TRBD1. Germline V lookup: CDR1 MDHEN, CDR2 SYDVKM. The CDR3 has 14 amino acids. V lost 7 bases, J lost 9 bases, and 6 bases stayed unmatched. The CDR3 bases are TGTGCCAGCAACGTTAGACAGGGGGCTTCACCCCTCCACTTT. This encodes CASNVRQGASPLHF.

This clone showed up just once. The chain links TRBV19 to TRBJ2-1, with D hard to call. CDR1 is LNHDA, CDR2 SQIVND, per germline (reference sequence). CDR3 length: 15 residues. With 7 bases removed from V and 0 bases from J, the gap between germline ends came to 13 bases. The CDR3 DNA follows: TGTGCCAGTACATCGCCCCGGAGCTCCTACAATGAGCAGTTCTTC. Encoded protein: CASTSPRSSYNEQFF.

The CDR3: CASSPRVSGGMTGELFF. CDR3 nucleotides: TGTGCCAGCTCACCACGCGTATCAGGGGGCATGACCGGGGAGCTGTTTTTT. The chain joins TRBV18 to TRBJ2-2; 8 bases match TRBD1. The junction had 9 bases not matched to a gene; V was cut back by 1 base and J by 5 bases. This CDR3 has 17 residues. Looked up from germline, CDR1 is KGHSH and CDR2 is LQKENI.

The chain has TRBV6-6 and TRBJ1-5; D remains ambiguous. Germline V gene data show CDR1 as MNHNY and CDR2 as SVGAGI (reference sequence). V shed 7 bases and J shed 5 bases, with 12 bases lying between them. The CDR3 runs 13 residues. The CDR3 DNA follows: TGTGCCAGCACCTCAGGTCCGTATCAGCCCCAGCATTTT. Amino acids: CASTSGPYQPQHF.

This clone was detected only a few times. The chain recombines TRBV6-2 or TRBV6-3 with TRBJ1-5, with D unclear. Germline loops: CDR1 MNHEY, CDR2 SVGEGT. The CDR3 consists of 13 residues. Trimming took off 2 bases at V and 12 bases at J, with 14 bases between the two ends. The CDR3 coding sequence is TGTGCCAGCAGTTACAGGGCGGACGGGAGCCAGCATTTT. This encodes CASSYRADGSQHF.

The gene calls are TRBV10-3 and TRBJ2-3; TRBD2 matches at 14 bases. The CDR3 spans 18 residues. Per the germline V gene, CDR1 is ENHRY and CDR2 is SYGVKD. Trimming cost V 7 bases and J 2 bases; bases outside gene matches: 11. The CDR3 DNA reads as TGTGCCATCAATCCCCACGGGACTAGCGGGAGAAACACAGATACGCAGTATTTT. It encodes CAINPHGTSGRNTDTQYF.

This clone was seen once. The chain recombines TRBV15 with TRBJ2-2; tentatively, D is TRBD2 (5 bases). Deletions cut 1 base from V and 1 base from J, with 10 bases between. CDR3 size: 16 residues. Per the germline V gene, CDR1 is LNHNV and CDR2 is YYDKDF (reference sequence). CDR3 protein: CATSRVGGGNTGELFF. CDR3 sequence (DNA): TGTGCCACCAGCAGAGTGGGTGGAGGGAACACCGGGGAGCTGTTTTTT.

J is TRBJ1-1 and V is TRBV19, with TRBD1 identical over 7 bases. Germline V CDR1 and CDR2: LNHDA, SQIVND (reference sequence). V lost 6 bases and J lost 8; bases outside the gene matches: 9. There are 13 residues in the CDR3. The CDR3 nucleotides are TGTGCCAGTAGCCGCACCCGGGACAGAGAAGCTTTCTTT. Encoded protein: CASSRTRDREAFF.

The gene calls are TRBV19 and TRBJ1-5; D remains ambiguous. The CDR3 length is 13 residues. The germline V and J ends were trimmed by 5 bases and 2 bases, with 7 bases remaining between them. Germline CDR1 and CDR2: LNHDA and SQIVND (reference sequence). The CDR3 bases are TGTGCCAGTAGTGAGCAGGGCAATCAGCCCCAGCATTTT. Its translation: CASSEQGNQPQHF.

The chain employs TRBV3-1 (or the pseudogene TRBV3-2) and TRBJ2-5, with D unclear. Germline V gives CDR1 LGHDT, CDR2 YNNKEL (reference sequence). This CDR3 spans 11 amino acids. V was pared by 4 bases and J by 7 bases, with 7 bases between. For the CDR3, the DNA is TGTGCCAGCAGCCCAGGCCCGACCCAGTACTTC. Its translation is CASSPGPTQYF.

The chain has TRBV2 and TRBJ1-4; no clear D gene. The CDR3 totals 16 residues. The ends were cut back, 4 bases at V and 6 bases at J, with 18 bases in the middle. Germline-derived CDR1 and CDR2 are SNHLY and FYNNEI. The CDR3 sequence: CASSGLWAESDEKLFF. The CDR3, as DNA: TGTGCCAGCAGTGGCCTTTGGGCAGAGTCGGATGAAAAACTGTTTTTT.

This clone was picked up a small number of times. The gene calls are TRBV7-2 and TRBJ1-6; D not certain. CDR3 size: 14 residues. The V end lost 5 bases, the J end lost 7 bases, and 12 bases lay between the germline ends. Germline V lookup: CDR1 SGHTA, CDR2 FQGNSA. DNA of the CDR3: TGTGCCAGCAGCCTACAGCGGACCAATTCACCCCTCCACTTT. Its protein is CASSLQRTNSPLHF.

The chain employs TRBV6-1 and TRBJ2-7, with 9 bases lining up with TRBD1. Germline V gene sequence: CDR1 MNHNS, CDR2 SASEGT. V shed 2 bases and J 4 bases; nucleotides not matched to a gene: 3. This CDR3 spans 14 amino acids. The CDR3 protein is CASSENGQGYEQYV. In nucleotides, the CDR3 is TGTGCCAGCAGTGAAAATGGACAGGGGTACGAGCAGTACGTC.

This chain uses TRBV15 with TRBJ2-7, with a possible D match to TRBD2 (5 bases). CDR3 length equals 11 residues. Germline-derived CDR1 and CDR2 are LNHNV and YYDKDF (reference sequence). V was trimmed by 5 bases and J by 4 bases, leaving 6 bases between them. The CDR3 loop reads CATSRGYEQYF. The CDR3 DNA reads TGTGCCACCAGCCGGGGTTACGAGCAGTACTTC.

Note on this clone: This sample also contains other DNA sequences that code for the same CDR3. The chain couples TRBV12-3 or TRBV12-4 to TRBJ2-1; D remains unclear. The CDR3 extends over 12 amino acids. V was pared by 3 bases and J by 5 bases, with 5 bases between. The CDR3 is CASSFSNNEQFF. In DNA form, the CDR3 reads TGTGCCAGCAGTTTCAGTAACAATGAGCAGTTCTTC.

The chain carries TRBV5-1 and TRBJ1-2; no clear D. Germline V CDR1 and CDR2: SGHRS, YFSETQ. V was trimmed by 1 base and J by 3 bases, leaving 10 bases between them. The CDR3 loop spans 14 amino acids. CDR3 sequence reads: CASSLSPSYYGYTF. In nucleotides, the CDR3 is TGCGCCAGCAGCTTGAGCCCGAGCTACTATGGCTACACCTTC.

The CDR3 reads CASSPGQGAGELFF. The CDR3 coding sequence is TGTGCCAGCAGCCCTGGACAGGGGGCCGGGGAGCTGTTTTTT. This sequence joins TRBV9 and TRBJ2-2, with 10 bases identical to TRBD1. The germline CDR1 and CDR2 sequences are SGDLS and YYNGEE. The CDR3 is made up of 14 amino acids. The J segment lost 6 bases and the V segment lost 4 bases, leaving 3 bases of the junction unmatched.

This clone has only one observation. This chain joins TRBV7-2 and TRBJ2-1; TRBD2 matches 14 bases. This CDR3 has 16 amino acids. J lost 9 bases, V lost 5 bases, and 9 bases had no gene match. Germline values: CDR1 SGHTA, CDR2 FQGNSA. Here the CDR3 reads CASSPTRLAGGAEQFF. CDR3 bases: TGTGCCAGCAGCCCTACTCGACTAGCGGGAGGGGCTGAGCAGTTCTTC.

The chain links TRBV5-1 to TRBJ1-1; perhaps TRBD1 as D (5 bases). The V end was cut by 4 bases, the J end by 5 bases, with 15 bases between. CDR1 is SGHRS and CDR2 is YFSETQ in the germline V gene. This CDR3 region has 14 residues. The CDR3 bases are TGCGCCAGCAGCCCGGGTCCCGGGGGGACTGAAGCTTTCTTT. Translation gives CASSPGPGGTEAFF.

The chain couples TRBV12-3 or TRBV12-4 to TRBJ2-5, with 7 bases fitting TRBD2. This CDR3 has 13 residues. With V trimmed by 5 bases and J by 3 bases, 3 bases remained unmatched. In DNA form, the CDR3 reads TGTGCCAGCAGTCTGGGGGGGGAAGAGACCCAGTACTTC. Translation: CASSLGGEETQYF.

The chain couples TRBV2 to TRBJ1-5; TRBD1 matches 7 bases. The germline V gene has CDR1 SNHLY and CDR2 FYNNEI. The length of the CDR3 is 15 residues. Unmatched junction bases numbered 7, after V lost 1 base and J lost 7 bases. The CDR3, as DNA: TGTGCCAGCAGTGAAGGACAGGGACCTACCCAGCCCCAGCATTTT. Its translation is CASSEGQGPTQPQHF.

This rearrangement joins TRBV7-3 to TRBJ2-3, with TRBD1 matching 11 bases. V was pared by 3 bases and J by 5 bases, with 1 base of the junction left unmatched. The V gene's germline CDR1 is SGHTA and CDR2 FQGTGA. The CDR3 has 14 amino acids. The CDR3 DNA sequence: TGTGCCAGCAGCTTGGGACAGGGGGGAGATACGCAGTATTTT. Protein sequence: CASSLGQGGDTQYF.

The V gene is TRBV18, the J gene TRBJ2-7; 12 bases are shared with TRBD2. With V trimmed by 6 bases and J by 6 bases, 6 bases remained unmatched. Germline V gene data show CDR1 as KGHSH and CDR2 as LQKENI. This CDR3 comprises 14 residues. This CDR3 reads CASSPRLAGAEQYV. CDR3 nucleotides: TGTGCCAGCTCCCCAAGACTAGCGGGAGCCGAGCAGTACGTC.

Here the CDR3 reads CASSERGRNDEKLFF. The CDR3 DNA follows: TGTGCCAGCAGTGAGCGGGGCAGGAACGATGAAAAACTGTTTTTT. The gene calls are TRBV2 and TRBJ1-4; possibly TRBD1 for D (5 bases). Germline values: CDR1 SNHLY, CDR2 FYNNEI. V was cut by 3 bases and J by 6 bases, with 14 bases left in between. The CDR3 is 15 residues long.

The V call is TRBV9, the J call TRBJ1-3, with D unresolved. CDR1 SGDLS and CDR2 YYNGEE come from the germline V gene. Trimming stripped 0 bases from V and 0 bases from J, with 13 bases between. CDR3 length: 17 residues. The CDR3 is CASSVGAGSYSGNTIYF. DNA for the CDR3: TGTGCCAGCAGCGTAGGCGCAGGTTCCTACTCTGGAAACACCATATATTTT.